This T cell receptor beta chain was recovered during a study of blood T cell repertoires in COVID-19. The J segment lost 5 bases and the V segment lost 4 bases, leaving 4 bases of the junction unmatched. The CDR3 has 14 amino acids. CDR1 and CDR2 (germline): SGHTS, YDEGEE. TCRdb's copy holds only in-frame clones and misses some; the assay was immunoSEQ multiplex PCR. This table has a few hundred thousand clones, approximately 84% appearing once. Which cohort a participant joined came from the clinical history participants gave. The TCR originated in a woman aged 18-30 years who had recovered from COVID-19. The sequenced sample was PBMCs or T cells enriched from blood (not recorded which). This chain joins TRBV5-8 and TRBJ2-1; 9 bases are shared with TRBD2. The CDR3 is CASSLRTSDNEQFF. CDR3 nucleotide sequence: TGTGCCAGCAGCCTACGGACTAGCGACAATGAGCAGTTCTTC.